Listed below are T cell receptor beta chains from one sample, sequenced in a study of Graves' ophthalmopathy and Graves' hyperthyroidism. TCRdb recomputed calls from the multiplex PCR reads with MiXCR, one row per CDR3 protein. This table has hundreds of thousands of distinct CDR3 sequences, over 15% appearing once. Sequenced material: peripheral blood. Source of these receptors: a woman between 18 and 29 years old with stable Graves' hyperthyroidism. The CDR3 runs from the conserved cysteine through the conserved F or W. The D gene is left open where the match is weak. Some rows mark clone size as missing; the rest say once, few, many or name a class of expanded clone.

J: TRBJ1-1; D: .; V: TRBV28; size: many; DNA: TGTGCCAGCAGTTTAGCAGCAGGGGTTCTCACTGAAGCTTTCTTT; CDR3: CASSLAAGVLTEAFF
J: TRBJ2-2; D: .; V: TRBV9; size: many; DNA: TGTGCCAGCAGCGTAGCTGCGGGGACCGGGGAGCTGTTTTTT; CDR3: CASSVAAGTGELFF
J: TRBJ1-6; D: .; V: TRBV7-8; size: .; DNA: TGTGCCAGCAGCCCCCTAGGCTGGACACCCGAAGGGAAAAATTCACCCCTCCACTTT; CDR3: CASSPLGWTPEGKNSPLHF
J: TRBJ1-2; D: TRBD1; V: TRBV6-1; size: many; DNA: TGTGCCAGCAGCCCAGAGGGGGCCTGGTATGGCTACACCTTC; CDR3: CASSPEGAWYGYTF
J: TRBJ2-7; D: TRBD1; V: TRBV29-1; size: many; DNA: TGCAGCGGGGGGACAGCTTCCTACGAGCAGTACTTC; CDR3: CSGGTASYEQYF
J: TRBJ2-2; D: .; V: TRBV29-1; size: few; DNA: TGCAGCGTTGAAGATGGCGGGGCACACTGGAACACCGGGGAGCTGTTTTTT; CDR3: CSVEDGGAHWNTGELFF
J: TRBJ2-5; D: .; V: TRBV27; size: many; DNA: TGTGCCAGCAGCGATCCGGGGGAGACCCAGTACTTC; CDR3: CASSDPGETQYF
J: TRBJ2-7; D: .; V: TRBV20-1; size: .; DNA: TGCAGTGCGGCCACCAATTTTGAGTGGGGGGCCGACTACGAGCAGTACTTC; CDR3: CSAATNFEWGADYEQYF
J: TRBJ1-2; D: .; V: TRBV7-9; size: many; DNA: TGTGCCAGCAGCTTAAGGGCGGACTATGGCTACACCTTC; CDR3: CASSLRADYGYTF
J: TRBJ1-2; D: .; V: TRBV6-1; size: .; DNA: TGTGCCAGCAGTGAACGCGAAGATCGGGGCTACACCTTC; CDR3: CASSEREDRGYTF
J: TRBJ2-4; D: TRBD2; V: TRBV11-2; size: many; DNA: TGTGCCAGCAGCTTAACTAGCGGGGGGGCGTCAGCCAAAAACATTCAGTACTTC; CDR3: CASSLTSGGASAKNIQYF
J: TRBJ2-7; D: TRBD1; V: TRBV7-6; size: many; DNA: TGTGCCAGCAGCTTAGCAAAGGACAGGGGCTCCTACGAGCAGTACTTC; CDR3: CASSLAKDRGSYEQYF
J: TRBJ1-1; D: .; V: TRBV6-2/TRBV6-3; size: many; DNA: TGTGCCAGCAGTCCGGGGCCGGCACAGACTGAAGCTTTCTTT; CDR3: CASSPGPAQTEAFF
J: TRBJ2-5; D: .; V: TRBV18; size: few; DNA: TGTGCCAGCTCCACCATCGATGGGGGCCTCCTTCGATGGCAAGAGACCCAGTACTTC; CDR3: CASSTIDGGLLRWQETQYF
J: TRBJ1-6; D: .; V: TRBV19; size: many; DNA: TGTGCCAGTAGTCCAGGGTTCCGGTCACCCCTCCACTTT; CDR3: CASSPGFRSPLHF
J: TRBJ1-1; D: .; V: TRBV19; size: many; DNA: TGTGCCAGTATCGTTACCATCTGGGCGAACACTGAAGCTTTCTTT; CDR3: CASIVTIWANTEAFF
J: TRBJ2-5; D: TRBD2; V: TRBV4-1; size: many; DNA: TGCGCCAGCAGCCAAGGGCTCGGGGGGACCCAAGAGACCCAGTACTTC; CDR3: CASSQGLGGTQETQYF
J: TRBJ2-7; D: .; V: TRBV29-1; size: few; DNA: TGCAGCGTTAGGACCGACGACATTCGCTCCTACGAGCAGTACTTC; CDR3: CSVRTDDIRSYEQYF
J: TRBJ1-1; D: .; V: TRBV6-2/TRBV6-3; size: many; DNA: TGTGCCAGCAGTTACCTCTGGACTGAAGCTTTCTTT; CDR3: CASSYLWTEAFF
J: TRBJ2-5; D: .; V: TRBV20-1; size: .; DNA: TGCAGTGCTACAAGGGGGGGGGCGCGTAGCCAAGAGACCCAGTACTTC; CDR3: CSATRGGARSQETQYF
J: TRBJ2-2; D: .; V: TRBV12-5; size: .; DNA: TGTGCTAGTGGTTTGGTACTCCCCGGGGTAGTAGGGGAGCTGTTTTTT; CDR3: CASGLVLPGVVGELFF
J: TRBJ1-5; D: .; V: TRBV19; size: many; DNA: TGTGCCAGTAGTTCATACGACAATAGCAATCAGCCCCAGCATTTT; CDR3: CASSSYDNSNQPQHF
J: TRBJ1-1; D: .; V: TRBV7-8; size: .; DNA: TGTGCCAGCAGCCCCCCCTCTTCTGAAGCTTTCTTT; CDR3: CASSPPSSEAFF
J: TRBJ2-7; D: .; V: TRBV10-3; size: .; DNA: TGTGCCATCAGTGACAGCTCCTACGAGCAGTACTTC; CDR3: CAISDSSYEQYF
J: TRBJ1-2; D: TRBD1; V: TRBV19; size: many; DNA: TGTGCCAGTAGTCAGGGGGCGTCTGATGGCTACACCTTC; CDR3: CASSQGASDGYTF
J: TRBJ1-1; D: .; V: TRBV20-1; size: many; DNA: TGCAGTGCTAGAGGGTCACCGGGATTGGGCACTGAAGCTTTCTTT; CDR3: CSARGSPGLGTEAFF
J: TRBJ2-7; D: .; V: TRBV12-3/TRBV12-4; size: many; DNA: TGTGCCAGCAGTTTAGTTTGGCCACTGACAGGAGAGCAGTACTTC; CDR3: CASSLVWPLTGEQYF
J: TRBJ2-1; D: .; V: TRBV12-3/TRBV12-4; size: many; DNA: TGTGCCAGCACCCTCAGGGTTCTTGCTGAGCAGTTCTTC; CDR3: CASTLRVLAEQFF
J: TRBJ1-5; D: .; V: TRBV3-1; size: many; DNA: TGTGCCAGCAGTCAGGGCAATCAGCCCCAGCATTTT; CDR3: CASSQGNQPQHF
J: TRBJ2-7; D: .; V: TRBV20-1; size: .; DNA: TGCAGTGCTACCTTGGACAGAAGAAACGAGCAGTACTTC; CDR3: CSATLDRRNEQYF
J: TRBJ1-1; D: .; V: TRBV24-1; size: many; DNA: TGTGCCACCAGTGATCCTAGGGGGACTGAAGCTTTCTTT; CDR3: CATSDPRGTEAFF
J: TRBJ2-7; D: .; V: TRBV20-1; size: many; DNA: TGCAGTGTCAGCGAGGGGGGTCCCTACGAGCAGTACTTC; CDR3: CSVSEGGPYEQYF
J: TRBJ1-2; D: .; V: TRBV5-5; size: many; DNA: TGTGCCAGCAGCTTTCAACCTGGCTATGGCTACACCTTC; CDR3: CASSFQPGYGYTF